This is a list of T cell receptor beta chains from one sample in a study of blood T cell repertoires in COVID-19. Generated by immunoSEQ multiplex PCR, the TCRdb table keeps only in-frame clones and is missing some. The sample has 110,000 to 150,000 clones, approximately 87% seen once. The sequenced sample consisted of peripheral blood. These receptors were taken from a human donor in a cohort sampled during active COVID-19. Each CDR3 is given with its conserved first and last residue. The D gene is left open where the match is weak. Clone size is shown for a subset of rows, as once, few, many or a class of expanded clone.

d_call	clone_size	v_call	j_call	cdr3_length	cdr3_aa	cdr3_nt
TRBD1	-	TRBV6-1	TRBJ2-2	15	CATFPGTGVTGELFF	TGTGCCACCTTCCCAGGGACAGGGGTTACCGGGGAGCTGTTTTTT
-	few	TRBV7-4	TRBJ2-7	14	CASSSRDADAEQYF	TGTGCCAGCAGCTCCAGGGATGCGGATGCCGAGCAGTACTTC
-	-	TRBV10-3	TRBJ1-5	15	CAIRDSIYSNQPQHF	TGTGCCATCAGGGACAGTATCTATAGCAATCAGCCCCAGCATTTT
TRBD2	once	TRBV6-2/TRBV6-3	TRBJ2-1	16	CASSYGLAGVNNEQFF	TGTGCCAGCAGTTACGGACTAGCGGGAGTCAACAATGAGCAGTTCTTC
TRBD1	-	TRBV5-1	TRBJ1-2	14	CASSRWDRGHGYTF	TGCGCCAGCAGCCGCTGGGACAGGGGGCATGGCTACACCTTC
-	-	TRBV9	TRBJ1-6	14	CASSIRTVNSPLHF	TGTGCCAGCAGTATACGGACAGTTAATTCACCCCTCCACTTT
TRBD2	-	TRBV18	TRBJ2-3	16	CASSPPLAGGSDTQYF	TGTGCCAGCTCACCCCCCCTAGCGGGGGGCTCAGATACGCAGTATTTT
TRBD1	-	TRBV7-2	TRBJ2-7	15	CASSPGTGDYYEQYF	TGTGCCAGCAGCCCCGGGACAGGTGATTACTACGAGCAGTACTTC
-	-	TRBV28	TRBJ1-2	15	CASSLTRGQGRGYTF	TGTGCCAGCAGCCTAACTCGAGGCCAGGGGCGCGGCTACACCTTC
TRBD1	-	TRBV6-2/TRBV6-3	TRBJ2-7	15	CASSYGQVISYEQYF	TGTGCCAGCAGTTACGGACAGGTGATATCCTACGAGCAGTACTTC
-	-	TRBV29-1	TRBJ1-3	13	CSVEFNSGNTIYF	TGCAGCGTTGAATTTAACTCTGGAAACACCATATATTTT
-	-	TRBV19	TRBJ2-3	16	CASSIRRDTSTDTQYF	TGTGCCAGTAGTATTCGCAGGGATACTAGCACAGATACGCAGTATTTT
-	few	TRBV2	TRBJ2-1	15	CASSEAGRGYNEQFF	TGTGCCAGCAGTGAAGCGGGGCGGGGATACAATGAGCAGTTCTTC
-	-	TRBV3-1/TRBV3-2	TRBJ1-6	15	CASSQVGVNNSPLHF	TGTGCCAGCAGCCAAGTCGGGGTTAATAATTCACCCCTCCACTTT
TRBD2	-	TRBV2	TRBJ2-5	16	CASSDGLAGGPETQYF	TGTGCCAGCAGTGATGGACTAGCGGGGGGGCCGGAGACCCAGTACTTC
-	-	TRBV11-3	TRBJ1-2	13	CASSFARRGGYTF	TGTGCCAGCAGCTTTGCCCGACGGGGGGGCTACACCTTC
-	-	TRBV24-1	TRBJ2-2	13	CATEQGTTGELFF	TGTGCCACGGAGCAGGGGACCACCGGGGAGCTGTTTTTT
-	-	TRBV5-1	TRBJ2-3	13	CASEGGFTDTQYF	TGCGCCAGCGAAGGAGGGTTCACAGATACGCAGTATTTT
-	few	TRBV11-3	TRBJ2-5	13	CASSLEGGETQYF	TGTGCCAGCAGCCTGGAGGGAGGAGAGACCCAGTACTTC
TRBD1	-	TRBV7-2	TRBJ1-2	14	CASSLTGASPGYTF	TGTGCCAGCAGCTTGACAGGGGCTTCGCCGGGCTACACCTTC
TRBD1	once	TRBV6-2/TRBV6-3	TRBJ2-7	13	CASSTGQGHEQYF	TGTGCCAGCAGTACGGGACAGGGGCACGAGCAGTACTTC
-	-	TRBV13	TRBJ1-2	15	CASSLWTVASYGYTF	TGTGCCAGCAGCTTATGGACAGTGGCGAGCTATGGCTACACCTTC
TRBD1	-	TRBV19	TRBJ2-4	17	CASSISGTGVSKNIQYF	TGTGCCAGTAGTATCTCCGGGACAGGGGTTTCCAAAAACATTCAGTACTTC
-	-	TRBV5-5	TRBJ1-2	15	CASSLAPGEVYGYTF	TGTGCCAGCAGCTTGGCCCCGGGAGAGGTGTATGGCTACACCTTC
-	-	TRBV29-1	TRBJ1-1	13	CSVERGGDTEAFF	TGCAGCGTTGAACGGGGAGGGGATACTGAAGCTTTCTTT
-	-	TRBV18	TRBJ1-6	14	CASSPGGFDSPLHF	TGTGCCAGCTCACCGGGGGGTTTTGATTCACCCCTCCACTTT
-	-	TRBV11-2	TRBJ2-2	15	CASSWGGPGTGELFF	TGTGCCAGCAGCTGGGGGGGGCCCGGCACCGGGGAGCTGTTTTTT
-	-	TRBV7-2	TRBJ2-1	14	CASSPMRGSHEQFF	TGTGCCAGCAGTCCCATGAGGGGGAGTCATGAGCAGTTCTTC
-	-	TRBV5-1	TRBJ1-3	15	CASSLSGTDGNTIYF	TGCGCCAGCAGCTTGTCCGGGACTGATGGAAACACCATATATTTT
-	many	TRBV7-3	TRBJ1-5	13	CASSLMPGQPQHF	TGTGCCAGCAGCTTAATGCCCGGTCAGCCCCAGCATTTT
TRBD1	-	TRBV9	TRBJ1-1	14	CASSQTGAGTEAFF	TGTGCCAGCAGCCAGACAGGGGCGGGGACTGAAGCTTTCTTT
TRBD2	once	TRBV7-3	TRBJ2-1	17	CASAASGTSGIHNEQFF	TGTGCCAGCGCAGCTTCAGGAACTAGCGGGATACACAATGAGCAGTTCTTC
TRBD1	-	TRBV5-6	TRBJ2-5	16	CASSLSGQGVQETQYF	TGTGCCAGCAGCTTAAGTGGACAGGGAGTACAAGAGACCCAGTACTTC
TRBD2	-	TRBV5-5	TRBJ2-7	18	CASSPGLAGGQGSGEQYF	TGTGCCAGCAGCCCCGGACTAGCGGGGGGACAGGGTTCTGGCGAGCAGTACTTC
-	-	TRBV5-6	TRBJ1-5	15	CASSRGWGTNQPQHF	TGTGCCAGCAGCCGGGGCTGGGGGACAAATCAGCCCCAGCATTTT
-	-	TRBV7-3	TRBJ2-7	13	CASSLSGTYEQYF	TGTGCCAGCAGCTTAAGCGGAACCTACGAGCAGTACTTC